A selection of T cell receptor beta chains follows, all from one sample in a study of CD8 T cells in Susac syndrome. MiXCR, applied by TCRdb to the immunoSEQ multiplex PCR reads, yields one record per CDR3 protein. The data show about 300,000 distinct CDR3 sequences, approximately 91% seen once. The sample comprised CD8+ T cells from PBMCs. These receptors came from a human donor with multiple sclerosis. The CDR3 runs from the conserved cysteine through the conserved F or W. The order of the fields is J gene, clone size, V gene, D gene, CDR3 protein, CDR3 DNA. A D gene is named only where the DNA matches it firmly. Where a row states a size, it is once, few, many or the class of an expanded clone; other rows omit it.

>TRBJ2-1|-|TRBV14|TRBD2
CASQRAGVTYNEQFF
TGTGCCAGCCAAAGAGCGGGAGTCACCTACAATGAGCAGTTCTTC
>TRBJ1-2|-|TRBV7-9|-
CASSSSPEYTF
TGTGCCAGCAGCTCCTCGCCAGAGTACACCTTC
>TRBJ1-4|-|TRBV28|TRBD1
CASSTLTGGSPNEKLFF
TGTGCCAGCAGTACCCTTACAGGGGGTTCGCCTAATGAAAAACTGTTTTTT
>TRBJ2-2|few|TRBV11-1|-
CASSTRDSLTGELFF
TGTGCCAGCAGCACCCGGGACTCACTCACCGGGGAGCTGTTTTTT
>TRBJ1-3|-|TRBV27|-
CASSSGMAGNTIYF
TGTGCCAGCAGCTCCGGAATGGCCGGAAACACCATATATTTT
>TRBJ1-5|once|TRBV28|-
CASSLWGASNQPQHF
TGTGCCAGCAGTTTGTGGGGCGCCAGCAATCAGCCCCAGCATTTT
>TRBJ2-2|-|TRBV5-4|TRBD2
CASSSGLAGGNTGELFF
TGTGCCAGCAGCTCCGGACTAGCGGGGGGGAACACCGGGGAGCTGTTTTTT
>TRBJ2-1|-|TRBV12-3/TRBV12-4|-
CASAVGGYEQFF
TGTGCCAGTGCCGTTGGGGGTTATGAGCAGTTCTTC
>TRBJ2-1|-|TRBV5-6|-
CASSPKGGPYNEQFF
TGTGCCAGCAGCCCTAAGGGGGGCCCCTACAATGAGCAGTTCTTC
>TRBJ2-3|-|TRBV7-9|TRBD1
CASRDSTGPDTQYF
TGTGCCAGCAGAGACTCGACAGGGCCAGATACGCAGTATTTT
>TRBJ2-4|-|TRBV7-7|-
CASSLGAGQGNIQYF
TGTGCTAGCAGCTTAGGGGCGGGACAAGGAAACATTCAGTACTTC
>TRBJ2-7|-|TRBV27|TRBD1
CASRPGQAYEQYF
TGTGCCAGCAGACCGGGACAGGCCTACGAGCAGTACTTC
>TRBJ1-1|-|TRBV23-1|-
CARPRKGRRTGGEAFF
TGCGCCAGACCCAGGAAGGGCCGCCGGACGGGGGGTGAAGCTTTCTTT
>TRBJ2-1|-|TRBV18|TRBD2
CASLGLAGGSYNEQFF
TGTGCCAGCTTGGGGCTAGCGGGAGGCTCCTACAATGAGCAGTTCTTC
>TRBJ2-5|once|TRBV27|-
CAPPTDSRETQYF
TGTGCCCCGCCGACTGACTCGCGGGAGACCCAGTACTTC
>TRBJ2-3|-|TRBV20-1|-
CSARVFPGADTQYF
TGCAGTGCTAGGGTCTTTCCTGGGGCAGATACGCAGTATTTT
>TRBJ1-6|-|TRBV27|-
CASSLGWASPLHF
TGTGCCAGCAGTTTAGGGTGGGCTTCACCCCTCCACTTT
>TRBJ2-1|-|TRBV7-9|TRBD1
CASRTGINEQFF
TGTGCCAGCAGGACAGGGATCAATGAGCAGTTCTTC
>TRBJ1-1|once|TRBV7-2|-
CASSPRPRGGDTEAFF
TGTGCCAGCAGCCCGCGACCCAGGGGTGGGGACACTGAAGCTTTCTTT
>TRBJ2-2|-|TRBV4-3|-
CASSYVTGELFF
TGCGCCAGCAGCTACGTAACCGGGGAGCTGTTTTTT
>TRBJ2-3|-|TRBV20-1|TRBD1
CSAGGHQRTEDTQYF
TGCAGTGCAGGGGGCCATCAGAGGACGGAAGATACGCAGTATTTT
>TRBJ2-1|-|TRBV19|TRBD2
CASTRTSGSYNEQFF
TGTGCCAGTACCAGAACTAGCGGGAGTTACAATGAGCAGTTCTTC
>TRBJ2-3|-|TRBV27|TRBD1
CASRETGLADTQYF
TGTGCCAGCAGAGAGACAGGGTTGGCAGATACGCAGTATTTT
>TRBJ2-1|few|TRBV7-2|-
CASSLGTGVGNEQFF
TGTGCCAGCAGCTTAGGGACGGGGGTAGGGAATGAGCAGTTCTTC
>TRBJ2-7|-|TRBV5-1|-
CASSLGLNEQYF
TGCGCCAGCAGCTTGGGACTTAACGAGCAGTACTTC
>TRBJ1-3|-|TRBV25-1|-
CASSEWNKLSGNTIYF
TGTGCCAGCAGTGAATGGAACAAACTCTCTGGAAACACCATATATTTT
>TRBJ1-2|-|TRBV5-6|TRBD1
CASSLPGTGKFGYTF
TGTGCCAGCAGCTTACCCGGGACAGGGAAGTTTGGCTACACCTTC
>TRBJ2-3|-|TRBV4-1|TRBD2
CASSGAGVSTDTQYF
TGCGCCAGCAGCGGAGCGGGGGTCAGCACAGATACGCAGTATTTT
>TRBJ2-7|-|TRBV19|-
CASSAGPFFYEQYF
TGTGCCAGTAGTGCAGGGCCTTTTTTCTACGAGCAGTACTTC
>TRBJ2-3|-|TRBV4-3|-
CASSQDLGAQTDTQYF
TGCGCCAGCAGCCAAGATTTAGGTGCACAGACAGATACGCAGTATTTT
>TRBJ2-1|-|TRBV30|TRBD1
CAWGDRVNEQFF
TGTGCCTGGGGGGACAGGGTCAATGAGCAGTTCTTC
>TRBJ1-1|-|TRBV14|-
CASSQADWTEVFF
TGTGCCAGCAGCCAAGCTGACTGGACTGAAGTTTTCTTT
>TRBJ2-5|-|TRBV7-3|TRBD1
CASSLHPGTGGRETQYF
TGTGCCAGCAGCCTTCACCCCGGGACAGGGGGCAGGGAGACCCAGTACTTC
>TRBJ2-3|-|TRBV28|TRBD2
CASSSKYSGRETDTQYF
TGTGCCAGCAGTTCCAAGTATAGCGGGAGAGAGACAGATACGCAGTATTTT
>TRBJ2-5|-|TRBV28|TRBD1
CASSFDREETQYF
TGTGCCAGCAGTTTTGACAGGGAAGAGACCCAGTACTTC
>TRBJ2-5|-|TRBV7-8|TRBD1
CASSFTGTGGQETQYF
TGTGCCAGCAGCTTCACCGGGACAGGGGGCCAAGAGACCCAGTACTTC
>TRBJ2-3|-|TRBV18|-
CASSPVAETLEDTQYF
TGTGCCAGCTCACCAGTAGCGGAAACTCTCGAAGATACGCAGTATTTT
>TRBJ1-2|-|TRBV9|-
CASSDDPPGSDGYTF
TGTGCCAGCAGCGACGACCCTCCCGGTTCGGATGGCTACACCTTC
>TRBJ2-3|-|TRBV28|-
CASSLPDTPSTDTQYF
TGTGCCAGCAGTTTACCCGACACACCTAGCACAGATACGCAGTATTTT
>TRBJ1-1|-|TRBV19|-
CASSIDGNTEAFF
TGTGCCAGTAGTATAGACGGGAACACTGAAGCTTTCTTT
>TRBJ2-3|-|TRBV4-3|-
CASSSSWTSDTDTQYF
TGCGCCAGCAGCTCCTCCTGGACAAGCGACACAGATACGCAGTATTTT
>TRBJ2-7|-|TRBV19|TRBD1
CASSTGGLYEQYF
TGTGCCAGTAGTACAGGGGGCCTATACGAGCAGTACTTC
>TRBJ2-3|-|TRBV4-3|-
CASSQAPSGPDTQYF
TGCGCCAGCAGCCAAGCCCCCTCAGGGCCAGATACGCAGTATTTT
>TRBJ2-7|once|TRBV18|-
CASSPQDSPDAGYEQYF
TGTGCCAGCTCACCACAGGACTCCCCGGACGCAGGCTACGAGCAGTACTTC
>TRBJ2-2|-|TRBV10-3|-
CAISVEGRKPGELFF
TGTGCCATCAGTGTCGAGGGGAGGAAACCCGGTGAGCTGTTTTTT
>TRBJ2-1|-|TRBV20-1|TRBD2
CSGRRGGSDINEQFF
TGCAGCGGGAGGCGGGGGGGTTCCGATATTAATGAGCAGTTCTTC
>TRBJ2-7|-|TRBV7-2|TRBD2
CASSLPTSGEYEQYF
TGTGCCAGCAGCTTACCAACTAGCGGAGAGTACGAGCAGTACTTC
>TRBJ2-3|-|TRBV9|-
CASSVGEDNQYF
TGTGCCAGCAGCGTAGGCGAAGACAACCAGTATTTT
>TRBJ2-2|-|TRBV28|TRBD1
CASSSSGRDRGLQYAGELFF
TGTGCCAGCAGCTCATCTGGGCGGGACAGGGGGCTTCAATACGCCGGGGAGCTGTTTTTT
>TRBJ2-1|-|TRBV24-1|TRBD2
CATSDYPDRGLAEQNNEQFF
TGTGCCACCAGTGATTATCCGGACAGGGGACTAGCGGAGCAAAACAATGAGCAGTTCTTC
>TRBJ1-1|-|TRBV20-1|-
CSARVRAGTEAFF
TGCAGTGCTAGGGTCAGGGCGGGCACTGAAGCTTTCTTT
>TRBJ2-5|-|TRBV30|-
CACARDSSSERETQYF
TGTGCCTGCGCCCGGGACTCCTCCTCGGAAAGAGAGACCCAGTACTTC
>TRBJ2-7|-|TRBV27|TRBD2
CASSPGTSGNLEQYF
TGTGCCAGCAGTCCCGGGACTAGCGGGAACCTCGAGCAGTACTTC
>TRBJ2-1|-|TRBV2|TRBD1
CATFRDRDLSMRNEQFF
TGTGCCACCTTCCGGGACAGGGACCTTTCTATGAGGAATGAGCAGTTCTTC
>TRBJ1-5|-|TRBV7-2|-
CASSFSPYSNQPQHF
TGTGCCAGCAGCTTTTCTCCCTATAGCAATCAGCCCCAGCATTTT
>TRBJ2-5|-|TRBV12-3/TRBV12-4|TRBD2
CASIPGGVWEETQYF
TGTGCCAGCATCCCGGGGGGGGTTTGGGAAGAGACCCAGTACTTC
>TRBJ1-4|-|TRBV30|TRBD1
CAWSSWTGSREKLFF
TGTGCCTGGAGTTCCTGGACAGGGAGCCGAGAAAAACTGTTTTTT